Listed here are 24 T cell receptor beta chains from one sample, sequenced in a study of T-cell reconstitution after alpha-beta-depleted transplantation in children. Unique molecular identifiers were built into the TCRbeta library. MiXCR, run by TCRdb on the PCR reads, gives a single entry per CDR3 protein. The repertoire has 200,000 or so distinct CDR3 sequences, roughly 6.5% of them found once; the top ten carry 4.5% to 5.5%. The input for sequencing was PBMCs, taken before TCRalphabeta/CD19-depleted stem cell transplant. The receptors derive from a girl under three years old with combined immunodeficiency, due to receive a stem cell transplant.

This clonotype appeared many times. The rearrangement uses TRBV28 and TRBJ2-7, with D perhaps TRBD1 (6 bases). Germline CDR1 reads MDHEN; CDR2 reads SYDVKM. V gave up 5 bases and J gave up 0 bases, with 14 bases separating them. The length of the CDR3 is 15 residues. CDR3 in amino acids: CASSTLRQASYEQYF. In DNA form, the CDR3 reads TGTGCCAGCAGTACTTTACGACAGGCCTCCTACGAGCAGTACTTC. Filled out from reference TRBV28 and TRBJ2-7, the complete variable domain reads DVKVTQSSRYLVKRTGEKVFLECVQDMDHENMFWYRQDPGLGLRLIYFSYDVKMKEKGDIPEGYSVSREKKERFSLILESASTNQTSMYLCASSTLRQASYEQYFGPGTRLTVT.

This clonotype was found many times. V and J are TRBV4-3 and TRBJ2-7; 8 nucleotides match TRBD1. Germline-derived CDR1 and CDR2 are LGHNA and YSLEER. The CDR3 is 16 residues long. The ends lost 4 bases at V and 0 bases at J; junction bases unmatched: 8. The CDR3 DNA is TGCGCCAGCAGCCCAGACTGGACAGGGCCCTCCTACGAGCAGTACTTC. This codes for CASSPDWTGPSYEQYF.

This clonotype was seen repeatedly, ten times or more. The chain has TRBV7-9 and TRBJ1-2; D is ambiguous. This CDR3 comprises 13 residues. Germline CDR1 reads SEHNR; CDR2 reads FQNEAQ (reference sequence). V was cut by 4 bases and J by 1 base, with 7 bases left in between. This CDR3 is CASSSQINYGYTF. In DNA form, the CDR3 reads TGTGCCAGCAGCTCGCAAATTAACTATGGCTACACCTTC. Looking up the rest from reference TRBV7-9 and TRBJ1-2 gives the full variable domain: DTGVSQNPRHKITKRGQNVTFRCDPISEHNRLYWYRQTLGQGPEFLTYFQNEAQLEKSRLLSDRFSAERPKGSFSTLEIQRTEQGDSAMYLCASSSQINYGYTFGSGTRLTVV.

This clonotype has just a few counts. CDR3 DNA: TGCGCCAGCAGCCCAGTACCGGGCACCTACGAGCAGTACTTC. Translated: CASSPVPGTYEQYF. The chain has TRBV5-1 and TRBJ2-7; D gene unclear. V lost 4 bases and J lost 2, with 13 bases in between. From germline, CDR1 is SGHRS and CDR2 YFSETQ. This CDR3 region has 14 residues.

This clonotype was picked up many times. This chain joins TRBV20-1 and TRBJ1-2; D uncertain. This CDR3 region has 9 residues. V dropped 3 bases and J dropped 7 bases, with 3 bases sitting between them. Germline V gives CDR1 DFQATT, CDR2 SNEGSKA (reference sequence). The CDR3 DNA is TGCAGTGCTAGTCTTGGCTACACCTTC. Its translation is CSASLGYTF.

This clonotype was seen repeatedly, ten times or more. The CDR3 coding sequence is TGCGCCAGCAGCCAAATACAGGACCGACGGGATACGCAGTATTTT. Protein sequence: CASSQIQDRRDTQYF. This rearrangement joins TRBV4-3 to TRBJ2-3; TRBD1 might be the D (5 bases). The germline CDR1 and CDR2 sequences are LGHNA and YSLEER. This CDR3 has 15 amino acids. The V end lost 2 bases, the J end lost 6 bases, and 15 bases lay between the germline ends.

V is TRBV7-6 and J is TRBJ2-7, with unresolved D. Germline-derived CDR1 and CDR2 are SGHVS and FNYEAQ. Trimming stripped 1 base from V and 3 bases from J, with 10 bases between. The CDR3 covers 14 residues. The CDR3 DNA sequence: TGTGCCAGCAGCTTAGGGGCGGCGTACTACGAGCAGTACTTC. Its translation is CASSLGAAYYEQYF.

This clonotype was seen many times. The rearrangement uses TRBV3-1 and TRBJ2-2; maybe TRBD2 (6 bases). V lost 5 bases and J 1 base, leaving 17 bases between the germline ends. Germline CDR1 is LGHDT and CDR2 is YNNKEL (reference sequence). The CDR3 loop spans 17 amino acids. The CDR3 sequence is CASSDILSGLNTGELFF. In DNA, the CDR3 is TGTGCCAGCAGCGACATACTTAGCGGCTTGAACACCGGGGAGCTGTTTTTT.

This clonotype was detected ten times or more. The chain links TRBV28 to TRBJ2-1; 7 bases match TRBD1. The V segment lost 5 bases and the J segment 3 bases; nucleotides outside the gene matches: 7. Germline CDR1 is MDHEN and CDR2 is SYDVKM. The CDR3 runs to 15 residues. The CDR3 sequence is CASSDGTALYNEQFF. CDR3 bases: TGTGCCAGCAGTGATGGGACAGCCCTCTACAATGAGCAGTTCTTC.

The chain carries TRBV7-9 and TRBJ2-3; 7 bases are shared with TRBD1. Germline loops: CDR1 SEHNR, CDR2 FQNEAQ (reference sequence). CDR3 length equals 14 residues. Unmatched junction bases numbered 6, after V lost 5 bases and J lost 4 bases. CDR3 amino acids: CASSLRQGSDTQYF. The CDR3 nucleotides read TGTGCCAGCAGCCTCAGACAGGGCTCAGATACGCAGTATTTT. Combining the CDR3 with reference TRBV7-9 and TRBJ2-3 gives the whole variable domain DTGVSQNPRHKITKRGQNVTFRCDPISEHNRLYWYRQTLGQGPEFLTYFQNEAQLEKSRLLSDRFSAERPKGSFSTLEIQRTEQGDSAMYLCASSLRQGSDTQYFGPGTRLTVL.

This clonotype was picked up many times. CDR3 in DNA: TGTGCCAGCAGTTTATCGGGCCCCAAAGAGACCCAGTACTTC. It is translated as CASSLSGPKETQYF. The rearrangement links TRBV28 to TRBJ2-5; D call uncertain. CDR1 MDHEN and CDR2 SYDVKM come from the germline V gene. V shed 1 base and J shed 3 bases, with 9 bases lying between them. The CDR3 spans 14 residues.

The sample holds many counts of this clonotype. The chain joins TRBV7-6 to TRBJ2-7, with 10 bases lining up with TRBD2. This CDR3 is 18 amino acids long. Germline loops: CDR1 SGHVS, CDR2 FNYEAQ. The junction had 15 bases not matched to a gene; V was cut back by 5 bases and J by 2 bases. CDR3 sequence (DNA): TGTGCCAGCAGCCCAAGCCTACTAGCGGGGTTAAACGCCTACGAGCAGTACTTC. This translates into CASSPSLLAGLNAYEQYF.

This clonotype was counted ten times or more. This sequence joins TRBV7-6 and TRBJ1-2; D uncertain. Deletions cut 4 bases from V and 6 bases from J, with 12 bases between. The CDR3 runs 13 residues. Germline loops: CDR1 SGHVS, CDR2 FNYEAQ. The CDR3 sequence is CASSSPTLNGYTF. As DNA, the CDR3 is TGTGCCAGCAGCTCACCGACCTTAAATGGCTACACCTTC.

A remark on this clonotype: An end of the junction differs from the germline gene, which may be a read error. This rearrangement joins TRBV6-5 to TRBJ1-2, with a weak D call TRBD1 (5 bases). The CDR3 length is 15 residues. Germline V gene data show CDR1 as MNHEY and CDR2 as SVGAGI. In DNA, the CDR3 is TGTGCCAGGAGTTGGACCCCGGGACGGACTTATGGCTACACCTTC. It translates to CARSWTPGRTYGYTF.

This clonotype was recorded many times. The rearrangement uses TRBV18 and TRBJ1-2; 9 positions match TRBD1. Unmatched junction bases numbered 7, after V lost 2 bases and J lost 3 bases. The CDR3 is 16 residues long. CDR1 is KGHSH and CDR2 is LQKENI in the germline V gene. The CDR3: CASSPVTDRGDYGYTF. The CDR3 coding sequence is TGTGCCAGCTCACCAGTAACGGACAGGGGCGACTATGGCTACACCTTC.

This clonotype was recorded at least ten times. This chain joins TRBV20-1 and TRBJ2-7, with D possibly called TRBD1 or TRBD2 (5 bases each). The V end was cut by 4 bases, the J end by 4 bases, with 14 bases between. The CDR3 has 13 residues. CDR1 is DFQATT and CDR2 is SNEGSKA in the germline V gene (reference sequence). The CDR3 DNA sequence: TGCAGTGCTACGTCCGGGGACGGATACGAGCAGTACTTC. Translating it yields CSATSGDGYEQYF.

The chain uses TRBV6-2 or TRBV6-3 and TRBJ1-1, with D possibly being TRBD1 (6 bases). Germline V gene sequence: CDR1 MNHEY, CDR2 SVGEGT. Trimming left V 0 bases short and J 3 bases short, with 8 bases between. The CDR3 contains 14 residues. The CDR3 sequence is CASSYSDRYTEAFF. Here the CDR3 DNA reads TGTGCCAGCAGTTACTCGGACAGATACACTGAAGCTTTCTTT.

This clonotype occurred many times. The V call is TRBV6-1, the J call TRBJ2-1; the D call may be TRBD1 or TRBD2 (6 bases each). The CDR3 consists of 17 residues. Germline values: CDR1 MNHNS, CDR2 SASEGT. V lost 0 bases, J lost 3 bases, and 15 bases lay in between. The CDR3 nucleotides read TGTGCCAGCAGTGAAGCACAGGGAGGTATAAACTACAATGAGCAGTTCTTC. Translated: CASSEAQGGINYNEQFF.

Ten or more counts support this clonotype. This chain joins TRBV9 and TRBJ2-7; D tentatively fits TRBD1 or TRBD2 (5 bases each). Germline V lookup: CDR1 SGDLS, CDR2 YYNGEE. V lost 0 bases and J lost 4, with 11 bases in between. CDR3 length equals 14 residues. The CDR3 coding sequence is TGTGCCAGCAGCGTAGAAGGGGACGGGTACGAGCAGTACTTC. Protein product: CASSVEGDGYEQYF.

This clonotype has at least ten counts. The chain has TRBV29-1 and TRBJ2-1, with D possibly being TRBD2 (6 bases). The CDR3 consists of 14 residues. Germline CDR1 SQVTM, CDR2 ANQGSEA. The V end was cut by 4 bases, the J end by 2 bases, with 12 bases between. The CDR3 DNA reads TGCAGCGTTGTTGGGGCGGGAACCTACAATGAGCAGTTCTTC. It yields the protein CSVVGAGTYNEQFF.

This clonotype was seen many times. The rearrangement links TRBV6-1 to TRBJ2-1, with 13 bases identical to TRBD2. Germline trimming cut 6 bases from V and 2 bases from J; bases unmatched to any gene: 4. The CDR3 consists of 16 residues. Germline V gene data show CDR1 as MNHNS and CDR2 as SASEGT. CDR3 in DNA: TGTGCCAGCAGGAAACTAGCGGGAGGGCCCTACAATGAGCAGTTCTTC. Amino acid sequence: CASRKLAGGPYNEQFF.

This clonotype was detected many times. The V call is TRBV12-3 or TRBV12-4, the J call TRBJ2-1, with unresolved D. CDR3 length: 16 amino acids. Trimming cost V 3 bases and J 0 bases, with 12 bases left between them. The CDR3 nucleotides read TGTGCCAGCAGTTTGGGATCGACGAGCTCCTACAATGAGCAGTTCTTC. This codes for CASSLGSTSSYNEQFF.

This clonotype appeared many times. The chain joins TRBV7-3 to TRBJ2-1, with 9 bases identical to TRBD2. Germline CDR1 and CDR2: SGHTA and FQGTGA. The CDR3 is 16 amino acids. V lost 5 bases and J lost 2; bases outside the gene matches: 7. The CDR3 DNA reads as TGTGCCAGCAGCCTCGGACTAGCGAAACCCTACAATGAGCAGTTCTTC. Residues: CASSLGLAKPYNEQFF.

This clonotype was detected ten times or more. This chain uses TRBV20-1 with TRBJ2-3; 9 positions agree with TRBD2. Per the germline V gene, CDR1 is DFQATT and CDR2 is SNEGSKA (reference sequence). This CDR3 contains 14 residues. V was pared by 5 bases and J by 7 bases, with 10 bases of the junction left unmatched. The CDR3 region is CSALGGTSSNTQYF. CDR3 coding DNA: TGCAGTGCTCTCGGCGGGACTAGCTCGAATACGCAGTATTTT.